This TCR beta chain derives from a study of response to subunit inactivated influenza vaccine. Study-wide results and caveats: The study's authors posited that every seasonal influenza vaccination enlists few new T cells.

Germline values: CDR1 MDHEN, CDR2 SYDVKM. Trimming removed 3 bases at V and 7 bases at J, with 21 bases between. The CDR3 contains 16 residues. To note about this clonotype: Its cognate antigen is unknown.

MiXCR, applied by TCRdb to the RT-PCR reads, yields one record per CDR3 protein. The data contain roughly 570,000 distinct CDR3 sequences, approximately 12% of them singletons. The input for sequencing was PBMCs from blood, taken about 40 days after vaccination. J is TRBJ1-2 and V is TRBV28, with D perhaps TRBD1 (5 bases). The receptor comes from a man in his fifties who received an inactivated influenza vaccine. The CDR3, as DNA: TGTGCCAGCAGTTTCCCGGGGCCGGGTACAGCCGGTGGCTACACCTTC. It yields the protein CASSFPGPGTAGGYTF.